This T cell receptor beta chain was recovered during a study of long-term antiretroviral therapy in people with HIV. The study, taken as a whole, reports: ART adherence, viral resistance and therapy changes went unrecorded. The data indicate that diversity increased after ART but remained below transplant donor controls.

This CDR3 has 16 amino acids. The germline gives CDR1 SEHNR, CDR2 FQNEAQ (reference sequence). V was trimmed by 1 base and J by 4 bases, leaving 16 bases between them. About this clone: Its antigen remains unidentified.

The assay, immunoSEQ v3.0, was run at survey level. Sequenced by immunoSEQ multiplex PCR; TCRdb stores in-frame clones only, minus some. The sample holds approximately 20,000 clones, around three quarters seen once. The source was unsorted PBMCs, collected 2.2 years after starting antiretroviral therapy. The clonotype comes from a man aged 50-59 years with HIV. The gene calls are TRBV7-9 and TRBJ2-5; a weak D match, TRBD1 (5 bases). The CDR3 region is CASSLVSRQGIETQYF. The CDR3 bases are TGTGCCAGCAGCTTAGTATCTCGGCAGGGAATAGAGACCCAGTACTTC.